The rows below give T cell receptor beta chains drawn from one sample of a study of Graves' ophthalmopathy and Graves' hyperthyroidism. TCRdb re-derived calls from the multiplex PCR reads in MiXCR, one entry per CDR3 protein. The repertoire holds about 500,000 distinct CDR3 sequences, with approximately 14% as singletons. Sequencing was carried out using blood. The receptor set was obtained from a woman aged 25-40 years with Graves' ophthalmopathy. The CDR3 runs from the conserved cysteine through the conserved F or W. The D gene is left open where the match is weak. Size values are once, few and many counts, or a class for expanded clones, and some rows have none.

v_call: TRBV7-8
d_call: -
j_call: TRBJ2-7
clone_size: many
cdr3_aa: CASSLAAPPRGAQYF
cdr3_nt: TGTGCCAGCAGCTTAGCGGCCCCTCCCAGGGGGGCTCAGTACTTC

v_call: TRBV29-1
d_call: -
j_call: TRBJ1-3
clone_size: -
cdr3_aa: CSGLLGPINTIYF
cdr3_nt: TGCAGCGGCCTCTTGGGGCCAATAAACACCATATATTTT

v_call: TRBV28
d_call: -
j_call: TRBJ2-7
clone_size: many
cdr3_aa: CASARGSSYEQYF
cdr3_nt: TGTGCCAGCGCGAGAGGGTCCTCCTACGAGCAGTACTTC

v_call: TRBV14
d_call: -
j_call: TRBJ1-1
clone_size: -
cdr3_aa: CASILSGGTEAFF
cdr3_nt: TGTGCCAGCATATTATCTGGGGGCACTGAAGCTTTCTTT

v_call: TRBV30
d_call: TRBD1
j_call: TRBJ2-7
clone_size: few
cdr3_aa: CAWSFSGQGAYEQYF
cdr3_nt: TGTGCCTGGAGCTTTTCGGGACAGGGAGCCTACGAGCAGTACTTC

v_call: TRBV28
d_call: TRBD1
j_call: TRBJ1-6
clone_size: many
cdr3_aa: CASSSGQGPASSPLHF
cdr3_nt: TGTGCCAGCAGTTCCGGACAGGGCCCCGCTAGTTCACCCCTCCACTTT

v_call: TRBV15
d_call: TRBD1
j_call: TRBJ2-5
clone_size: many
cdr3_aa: CATSRERGTVLNQETQYF
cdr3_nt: TGTGCCACCAGCAGAGAGAGAGGGACAGTCCTAAACCAAGAGACCCAGTACTTC

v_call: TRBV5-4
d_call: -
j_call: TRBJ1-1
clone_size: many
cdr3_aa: CASSLRQGLNTEAFF
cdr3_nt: TGTGCCAGCAGCTTGAGGCAGGGTTTGAACACTGAAGCTTTCTTT

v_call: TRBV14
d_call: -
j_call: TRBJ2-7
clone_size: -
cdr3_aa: CASSPLPAVYEQYF
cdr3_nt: TGTGCCAGCAGCCCCCTCCCAGCGGTCTACGAGCAGTACTTC

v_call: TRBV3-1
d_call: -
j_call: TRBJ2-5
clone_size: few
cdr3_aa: CASSHPEGGYLQETQYF
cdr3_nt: TGTGCCAGCAGCCATCCCGAGGGTGGCTATTTGCAAGAGACCCAGTACTTC

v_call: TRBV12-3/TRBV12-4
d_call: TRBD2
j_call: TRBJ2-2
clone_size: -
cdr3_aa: CAILAGVDTGELFF
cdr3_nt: TGTGCCATCCTAGCGGGAGTGGACACCGGGGAGCTGTTTTTT

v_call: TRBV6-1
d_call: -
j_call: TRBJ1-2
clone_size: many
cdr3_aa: CASSPPGRIYTF
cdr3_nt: TGTGCCAGCAGTCCACCGGGACGAATCTACACCTTC

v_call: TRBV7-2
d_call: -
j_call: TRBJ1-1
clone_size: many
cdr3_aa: CASSFYEGGTEAFF
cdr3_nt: TGTGCCAGCAGCTTTTACGAGGGTGGGACTGAAGCTTTCTTT

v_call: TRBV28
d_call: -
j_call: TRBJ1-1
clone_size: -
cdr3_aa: CASSSPQVPIAEAFF
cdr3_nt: TGCGCCAGCAGCAGTCCTCAGGTCCCGATAGCTGAAGCTTTCTTT

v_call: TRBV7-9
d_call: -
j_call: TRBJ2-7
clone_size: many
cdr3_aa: CASSIGLPFEQYF
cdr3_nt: TGTGCCAGCAGCATTGGACTACCCTTTGAGCAGTACTTC

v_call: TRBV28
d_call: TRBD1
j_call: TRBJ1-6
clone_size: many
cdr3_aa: CASSPDRAARSYNSPLHF
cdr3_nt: TGTGCCAGCAGTCCGGACAGGGCGGCCCGCTCCTATAATTCACCCCTCCACTTT

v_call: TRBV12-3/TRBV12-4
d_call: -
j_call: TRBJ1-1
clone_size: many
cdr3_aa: CASSLRAVTGTEAFF
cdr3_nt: TGTGCCAGCAGTTTAAGGGCGGTTACCGGCACTGAAGCTTTCTTT

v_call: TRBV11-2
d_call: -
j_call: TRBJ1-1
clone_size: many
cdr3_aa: CASSLTKAEAFF
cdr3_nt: TGTGCCAGCAGCTTAACTAAGGCTGAAGCTTTCTTT